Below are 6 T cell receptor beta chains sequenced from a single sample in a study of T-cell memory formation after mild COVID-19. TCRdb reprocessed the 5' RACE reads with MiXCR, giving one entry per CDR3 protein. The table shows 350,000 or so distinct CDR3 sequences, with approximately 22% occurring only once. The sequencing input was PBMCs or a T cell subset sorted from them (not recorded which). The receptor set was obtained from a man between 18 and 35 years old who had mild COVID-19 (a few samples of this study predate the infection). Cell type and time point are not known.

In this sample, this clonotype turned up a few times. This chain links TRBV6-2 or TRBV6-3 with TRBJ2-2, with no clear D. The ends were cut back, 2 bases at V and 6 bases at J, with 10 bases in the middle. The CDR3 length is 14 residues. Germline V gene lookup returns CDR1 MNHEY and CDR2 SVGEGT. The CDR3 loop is CASSYDLLAGELFF. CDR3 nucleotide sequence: TGTGCCAGCAGTTACGATCTCCTCGCCGGGGAGCTGTTTTTT.

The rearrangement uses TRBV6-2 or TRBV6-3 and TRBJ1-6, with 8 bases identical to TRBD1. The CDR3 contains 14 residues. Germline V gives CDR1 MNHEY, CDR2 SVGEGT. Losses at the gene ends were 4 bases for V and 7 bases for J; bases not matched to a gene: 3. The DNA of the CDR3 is TGTGCCAGCAGTTCACAGGGGGAGAATTCACCCCTCCACTTT. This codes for CASSSQGENSPLHF.

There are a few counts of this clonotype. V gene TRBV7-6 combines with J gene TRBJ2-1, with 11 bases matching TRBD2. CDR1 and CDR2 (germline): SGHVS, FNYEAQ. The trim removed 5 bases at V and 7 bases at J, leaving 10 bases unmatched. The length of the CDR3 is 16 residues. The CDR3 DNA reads TGTGCCAGCAGCCCTCGACTAGCGGGGACTCGGAATGAGCAGTTCTTC. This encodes CASSPRLAGTRNEQFF.

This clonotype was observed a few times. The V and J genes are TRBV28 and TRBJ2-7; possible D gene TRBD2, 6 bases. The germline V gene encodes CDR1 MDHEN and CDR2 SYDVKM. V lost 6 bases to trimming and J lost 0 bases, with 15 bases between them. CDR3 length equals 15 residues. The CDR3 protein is CASSTSLTPSYEQYV. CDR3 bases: TGTGCCAGCAGCACTAGCTTAACCCCCTCCTACGAGCAGTACGTC.

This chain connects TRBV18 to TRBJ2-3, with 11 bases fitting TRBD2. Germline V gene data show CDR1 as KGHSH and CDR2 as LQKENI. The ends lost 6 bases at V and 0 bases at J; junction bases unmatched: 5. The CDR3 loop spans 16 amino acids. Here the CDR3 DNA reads TGTGCCAGCTCCCCTCGGACTAGCGGGAGCACAGATACGCAGTATTTT. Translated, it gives CASSPRTSGSTDTQYF.

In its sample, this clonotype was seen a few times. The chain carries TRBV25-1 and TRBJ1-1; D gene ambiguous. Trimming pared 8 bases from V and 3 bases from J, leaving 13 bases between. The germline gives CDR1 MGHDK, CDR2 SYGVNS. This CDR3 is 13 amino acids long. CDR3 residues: CASAQFLDTEAFF. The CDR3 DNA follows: TGTGCCAGCGCCCAGTTTCTTGACACTGAAGCTTTCTTT.